The rows below give T cell receptor beta chains drawn from one sample of a study of blood T cell repertoires in COVID-19. The assay was immunoSEQ multiplex PCR, and TCRdb's table has in-frame clones only and misses some. The table records more than 95,000 clones, around 86% of them present only once. Sequenced: peripheral blood. Source of these receptors: a man between 60 and 75 years old with acute or convalescent COVID-19. CDR3s include the opening cysteine and the closing phenylalanine or tryptophan. The D gene is left open where the match is weak. Expanded clones are given a class, and other clones once, few, many or no size at all.

15,TRBV4-1,TRBD1,TRBJ1-2,NA,TGCGCCAGCAGCCAAGCTCAGGGGGCTTCAGGTGGCTACACCTTC,CASSQAQGASGGYTF
14,TRBV5-1,NA,TRBJ2-7,NA,TGCGCCAGCAGCTTGAGGCGGGGCCTGGACGAGCAGTACTTC,CASSLRRGLDEQYF
12,TRBV29-1,NA,TRBJ1-3,NA,TGCAGCGTTTTATACGGGGGAAACACCATATATTTT,CSVLYGGNTIYF
15,TRBV9,NA,TRBJ2-4,NA,TGTGCCAGCAGCGTAGCTGGAACTAGTAATAGCATTCAGTACTTC,CASSVAGTSNSIQYF
12,TRBV5-1,NA,TRBJ2-3,NA,TGCGCCAGCAGCGAACTTGGGCATACGCAGTATTTT,CASSELGHTQYF
16,TRBV4-2,TRBD1,TRBJ1-2,once,TGTGCCAGCAGCCCCGGGACAGGGGGCGACCCCCGGGGCTACACCTTC,CASSPGTGGDPRGYTF
18,TRBV27,TRBD1,TRBJ2-7,NA,TGTGCCAGCAGTTTGAACCCGGGACAGGGTAAGGACATCTACGAGCAGTACTTC,CASSLNPGQGKDIYEQYF
13,TRBV18,NA,TRBJ1-1,NA,TGTGCCAGCTCACCCCACAGTAACACTGAAGCTTTCTTT,CASSPHSNTEAFF
15,TRBV28,TRBD2,TRBJ2-7,NA,TGTGCCAGCAGTAAAAGGACTAGCAAAGGCAACGAGCAGTACTTC,CASSKRTSKGNEQYF
17,TRBV14,TRBD2,TRBJ2-3,NA,TGTGCCAGCAGCCAAGATTTGCCGGTAGCGGGACCAGATACGCAGTATTTT,CASSQDLPVAGPDTQYF
11,TRBV20-1,NA,TRBJ1-1,NA,TGCAGTGTTCCCGGGGTGACTGAAGCTTTCTTT,CSVPGVTEAFF
12,TRBV11-2,NA,TRBJ2-7,NA,TGTGCCAGCAGCCAAGGGGGTAGTGAGCAGTACTTC,CASSQGGSEQYF
16,TRBV5-1,NA,TRBJ1-3,NA,TGCGCCAGCAGCTTCGGACTCCGGGACTCTGGAAACACCATATATTTT,CASSFGLRDSGNTIYF
14,TRBV7-7,TRBD2,TRBJ2-5,NA,TGTGCTAGCAGCTTAGAGCCGGGAGGAGGGGCCCAGTACTTC,CASSLEPGGGAQYF
15,TRBV3-1/TRBV3-2,TRBD1,TRBJ2-7,NA,TGTGCCAGCAGCCAAGTGTCCAGGGGGACCTACGAGCAGTACTTC,CASSQVSRGTYEQYF
14,TRBV28,TRBD2,TRBJ2-4,NA,TGTGCCAGCAGCCGACTAGCGGGAGCGAACATTCAGTACTTC,CASSRLAGANIQYF
13,TRBV5-1,NA,TRBJ2-7,few,TGCGCCAGCAGCCTTACAGGGTACCACGAGCAGTACTTC,CASSLTGYHEQYF
12,TRBV28,NA,TRBJ2-7,NA,TGTGCCAGCAGTGACCGGGCCCACGCTTGCGGGTTC,CASSDRAHACGF
15,TRBV19,TRBD1,TRBJ1-4,NA,TGTGCCAGTAGGGGGTCGGACAGGGCTAATGAAAAACTGTTTTTT,CASRGSDRANEKLFF
13,TRBV5-6,TRBD2,TRBJ2-7,NA,TGTGCCAGCAGCTCGACTAGCGTCGACGAGCAGTACTTC,CASSSTSVDEQYF
15,TRBV6-5,NA,TRBJ2-4,NA,TGTGCCAGCACCGGAAGGGATGCAGGGGTAAACATTCAGTACTTC,CASTGRDAGVNIQYF
16,TRBV3-1/TRBV3-2,TRBD2,TRBJ2-7,NA,TGTGCCAGCAGCCAACTTAGGACTAGCGGGATGGGGGGGCAGTACTTC,CASSQLRTSGMGGQYF
15,TRBV5-1,TRBD2,TRBJ2-7,once,TGCGCCAGCAAAATAGGACTAGCGGAAGACTACGAGCAGTACTTC,CASKIGLAEDYEQYF
15,TRBV18,NA,TRBJ1-5,few,TGTGCCAGCTCACCTAGACAGAGTAGCAATCAGCCCCAGCATTTT,CASSPRQSSNQPQHF
13,TRBV5-4,NA,TRBJ1-5,NA,TGTGCCAGCAGCTTGGACAGGAATCAGCCCCAGCATTTT,CASSLDRNQPQHF
13,TRBV19,NA,TRBJ1-5,NA,TGTGCCACCACCGGGGGTTGGGGTCAGCCCCAGCATTTT,CATTGGWGQPQHF
15,TRBV11-2,TRBD1,TRBJ2-1,NA,TGTGCCAGCAGCTACCGGGACAGGGGAGGGAATGAGCAGTTCTTC,CASSYRDRGGNEQFF
15,TRBV27,TRBD1,TRBJ1-3,NA,TGTGCCAGCAGTTTAGACAGGGACCCCGGAAACACCATATATTTT,CASSLDRDPGNTIYF
17,TRBV7-9,NA,TRBJ1-2,NA,TGTGCCAGCATTAGAAAAGGTGGGGAGGGAGAGGGCTATGGCTACACCTTC,CASIRKGGEGEGYGYTF
13,TRBV13,NA,TRBJ2-7,medium-sized,TGTGCCAGCGCTTGGAAGGGGAAGTCCGAGCAGTACTTC,CASAWKGKSEQYF
15,TRBV24-1,TRBD2,TRBJ2-1,NA,TGTGCCACCAAGGGGACTAGCGGGAGGGCGAATGAGCAGTTCTTC,CATKGTSGRANEQFF
15,TRBV30,NA,TRBJ1-3,NA,TGTGCCTGGAGCGAAGGTGGGGGGGGGTCAAACACCATATATTTT,CAWSEGGGGSNTIYF
13,TRBV29-1,TRBD2,TRBJ2-7,NA,TGCAGCGTCGCTAGCGGGTTCCCCTACGAGCAGTACTTC,CSVASGFPYEQYF
13,TRBV19,NA,TRBJ2-1,NA,TGTGCCAGTAGTATACCAGGTTACAATGAGCAGTTCTTC,CASSIPGYNEQFF
15,TRBV5-4,TRBD1,TRBJ1-2,NA,TGTGCCAGCAGCCCGCCGCACCAAACAGGGGATGGCTACACCTTC,CASSPPHQTGDGYTF
18,TRBV2,TRBD2,TRBJ2-6,once,TGTGCCAGCAGTCCGACTAGCGGGAGAGCATCTGGGGCCAACGTCCTGACTTTC,CASSPTSGRASGANVLTF
13,TRBV27,TRBD1,TRBJ2-1,NA,TGTGCCAGCAGCCCACAGGGGGACAATGAGCAGTTCTTC,CASSPQGDNEQFF
16,TRBV30,NA,TRBJ2-3,NA,TGTGCCTGGCTGCCCTCCGGGACTCGGAGCACAGATACGCAGTATTTT,CAWLPSGTRSTDTQYF
18,TRBV19,TRBD1,TRBJ2-4,NA,TGTGCCAGTAGTTTTGACAGGGAAGGTGTCTACGCCAAAAACATTCAGTACTTC,CASSFDREGVYAKNIQYF
11,TRBV28,NA,TRBJ1-4,once,TGTGCCAGCAGACGAGGGGGAAAACTGTTTTTT,CASRRGGKLFF
14,TRBV12-5,NA,TRBJ1-3,NA,TGTGCTAGTGGTTTGGGAGGGACTGGAAACACCATATATTTT,CASGLGGTGNTIYF
15,TRBV15,NA,TRBJ1-1,NA,TGTGCCACCAGCAGAGGACTCGGGAGAAACACTGAAGCTTTCTTT,CATSRGLGRNTEAFF
15,TRBV7-3,NA,TRBJ1-2,NA,TGTGCCAGCAGCTTATCCGGGGTCGAAAGATCTGGCTACACCTTC,CASSLSGVERSGYTF
15,TRBV5-4,TRBD2,TRBJ2-7,NA,TGTGCCAGCAGCTTTATGGCGGGAGGGGCCTACGAGCAGTACTTC,CASSFMAGGAYEQYF
15,TRBV30,NA,TRBJ1-1,NA,TGTGCCTGGAGTTCCCCGCCGGAACAGGGATTTAAAGCTTTCTTT,CAWSSPPEQGFKAFF
19,TRBV19,TRBD2,TRBJ2-1,NA,TGTGCCAGTAGTATAGGGTTTCGACTAGCGGGAGGGCCGAGGAATGAGCAGTTCTTC,CASSIGFRLAGGPRNEQFF
13,TRBV5-1,NA,TRBJ2-7,NA,TGCGCCAGCAGCTTGGAAGGACAGTACGAGCAGTACTTC,CASSLEGQYEQYF
15,TRBV5-1,TRBD1,TRBJ1-1,NA,TGCGCCAGCAAGGGGGCTGAGGGAATAGGCACTGAAGCTTTCTTT,CASKGAEGIGTEAFF
18,TRBV19,NA,TRBJ2-7,NA,TGTGCCAGTAGCACCGGGGCCCGGAGCCGGGACACCTCCTACGAGCAGTACTTC,CASSTGARSRDTSYEQYF
15,TRBV7-2,NA,TRBJ2-7,NA,TGTGCCAGCAGCCTAGAGGGGAGGGGGGACTACGAGCAGTACTTC,CASSLEGRGDYEQYF
13,TRBV6-5,TRBD1,TRBJ1-6,NA,TGTGCCACTTCGACAGGGGATAATTCACCCCTCCACTTT,CATSTGDNSPLHF
14,TRBV6-1,NA,TRBJ2-3,NA,TGTGCCAGCAGTGACAACAGGTTACCAGATACGCAGTATTTT,CASSDNRLPDTQYF
17,TRBV28,TRBD2,TRBJ2-3,NA,TGTGCCAGTCGGGGAGGGGGGCTAGCGGGAGGTCCAGATACGCAGTATTTT,CASRGGGLAGGPDTQYF
14,TRBV5-1,NA,TRBJ2-5,NA,TGCGCCAGCAGCTTGGTCGGCGGACAAGAGACCCAGTACTTC,CASSLVGGQETQYF
18,TRBV6-4,NA,TRBJ2-2,NA,TGTGCCAGCAGTAACGCCTTCGCTAGGGGCCCAAGGGCCGGGGAGCTGTTTTTT,CASSNAFARGPRAGELFF